Described below is a single T cell receptor beta chain sequence and its context. The antigen remains undetermined. This record comes from a study of shared clonotypes between healthy human individuals. Only in-frame clones appear in the TCRdb table, and some are missing; sequencing was by immunoSEQ multiplex PCR. The sample yields some 95,000 clones, 67% seen once. Notes on the study in general: Across subsets, estimated richness was generally greater for naive than for memory populations.

Material: memory CD8+ T cells sorted from blood. Subset meaning: CD45RO+ cells pooled with CCR7-negative TemRA cells. The source is a man younger than 40 in good health.

The chain's CDR3 is CASRGGLSGYTF. The CDR3 nucleotides read TGTGCCAGCCGTGGGGGGCTGAGTGGCTACACCTTC. V gene TRBV21-1 combines with J gene TRBJ1-2. TRBV21-1 is given as a pseudogene. This CDR3 comprises 12 residues.